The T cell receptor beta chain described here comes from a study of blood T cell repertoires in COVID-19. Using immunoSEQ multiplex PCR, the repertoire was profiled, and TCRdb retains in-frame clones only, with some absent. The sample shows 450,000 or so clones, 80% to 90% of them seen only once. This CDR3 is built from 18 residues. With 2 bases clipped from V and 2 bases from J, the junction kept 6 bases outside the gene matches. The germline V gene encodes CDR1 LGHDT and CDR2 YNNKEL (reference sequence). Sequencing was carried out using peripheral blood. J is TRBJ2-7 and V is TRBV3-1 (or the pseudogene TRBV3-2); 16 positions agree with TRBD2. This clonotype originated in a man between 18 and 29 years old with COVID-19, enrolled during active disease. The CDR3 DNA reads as TGTGCCAGCAGCCAAAGGCGGGGACTAGCGGGGGGGCCCTACGAGCAGTACTTC. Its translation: CASSQRRGLAGGPYEQYF.